This T cell receptor (beta chain) was retrieved from a study of cytomegalovirus exposure and HLA in healthy donors. Study in general: A subsequent analysis reported that the 95 to 150 validation repertoires were produced on the same platform that had also been used for the 666 first-cohort repertoires. The study's findings and limits: In vitro assays verified that three CMV-associated chains recognized CMV antigens specifically. According to a subsequent analysis, TCR clusters identified in the first cohort showed a tendency to co-occur across the approximately 120 validation repertoires. TCR beta chains numbering some 160 were designated cytomegalovirus-associated.

The CDR3 is made up of 13 amino acids. V lost 4 bases to trimming and J lost 4 bases; unmatched junction nucleotides: 3. Germline V gene data show CDR1 as LGHNA and CDR2 as YSLEER. Assay used: immunoSEQ multiplex PCR; TCRdb lists only in-frame clones, some missing. The sample lists 150,000 to 200,000 clones; around nine tenths were seen once. A note on this clone: No antigen is known for it.

The sequenced sample was PBMCs. V usage is TRBV4-3 and J usage is TRBJ1-1; the match to TRBD1 covers 7 bases. This sequence was found in a man between 18 and 35 years old in good health and CMV-seropositive. The CDR3 DNA is TGCGCCAGCAGCCGCCAGGGGGTCACTGAAGCTTTCTTT. Translated: CASSRQGVTEAFF.